Listed here are 29 T cell receptor beta chains from one sample, sequenced in a study of T cell repertoires in cytomegalovirus infection. From the reads, TCRdb called clonotypes with MiXCR, one entry per CDR3 protein. The data hold roughly 640,000 distinct CDR3 sequences, with 20% to 25% observed a single time. The sequenced sample consisted of CD8+ T cells from PBMCs. The receptors stem from a human donor in good health (CMV status not recorded). Some clones in this sample may be carry-over from other donors' samples.

Points on this clonotype: A much larger clone lies one base from this, so it may be a read error. V usage is TRBV7-2 and J usage is TRBJ2-2, with D tentatively TRBD2 (5 bases). Germline V gene lookup returns CDR1 SGHTA and CDR2 FQGNSA. The length of the CDR3 is 14 residues. The CDR3 loop is CASSLYGRTGELSF. In DNA form, the CDR3 reads TGTGCCAGCAGCTTATACGGTCGCACCGGGGAGCTGTCTTTT. The full variable domain, with the rest looked up from reference TRBV7-2 and TRBJ2-2, is GAGVSQSPSNKVTEKGKDVELRCDPISGHTALYWYRQSLGQGLEFLIYFQGNSAPDKSGLPSDRFSAERTGGSVSTLTIQRTQQEDSAVYLCASSLYGRTGELSFGEGSRLTVL.

The chain employs TRBV28 and TRBJ1-6, with D hard to call. CDR1 is MDHEN, CDR2 SYDVKM, per germline. The V and J ends lost 11 bases and 0 bases respectively, with 14 bases between them. The CDR3 extends over 15 amino acids. The CDR3 region is CASKRVLSYNSPLHF. CDR3 nucleotides: TGTGCCTCTAAGAGGGTTCTCTCCTATAATTCACCCCTCCACTTT.

In this sample, this clonotype turned up many times. The chain recombines TRBV5-5 with TRBJ1-2; 8 bases fit TRBD1. The CDR3 is 12 amino acids. Germline V gene lookup returns CDR1 SGHKS and CDR2 YYEKEE (reference sequence). J gave up 6 bases and V 3 bases, and 1 base lay outside the gene matches. The CDR3 spells CASSSTGDGYTF. The DNA of the CDR3 is TGTGCCAGCAGCTCGACAGGGGATGGCTACACCTTC.

This clonotype was seen ten or more times. The chain's CDR3 is CASRTSDYSNQPQHF. The CDR3 bases are TGTGCCAGCAGGACGTCAGACTATAGCAATCAGCCCCAGCATTTT. This rearrangement joins TRBV28 to TRBJ1-5; D gene uncertain. Germline V gene data show CDR1 as MDHEN and CDR2 as SYDVKM. The V end was cut by 6 bases, the J end by 0 bases, with 12 bases between. The CDR3 runs to 15 residues.

In this sample, this clonotype turned up a few times. The genes are TRBV20-1 and TRBJ1-5, with a tentative D call TRBD1 (5 bases). CDR3 length equals 17 residues. The V gene's germline CDR1 is DFQATT and CDR2 SNEGSKA (reference sequence). V shed 2 bases and J shed 0 bases, with 17 bases lying between them. The CDR3 coding sequence is TGCAGTGCTAGACGCCCGCCAGGGAGTTTTAGCAATCAGCCCCAGCATTTT. This translates into CSARRPPGSFSNQPQHF.

The chain recombines TRBV7-9 with TRBJ2-7, with 8 positions matching TRBD1. V trimming: 4 bases; J trimming: 5 bases; junction bases outside the gene matches: 10. CDR1 and CDR2 (germline): SEHNR, FQNEAQ (reference sequence). There are 15 residues in the CDR3. The CDR3 DNA reads TGTGCCAGCAGCTCCCCGGACAGGGAACTTGACGAGCAGTACTTC. Its protein is CASSSPDRELDEQYF.

The chain is built from TRBV28 and TRBJ2-1; tentatively, D is TRBD1 (6 bases). Trimming shortened V by 10 bases and J by 9 bases, and 16 bases separated the two germline ends. CDR3 length: 12 residues. The germline CDR1 and CDR2 sequences are MDHEN and SYDVKM. CDR3 in amino acids: CAIRSLGGEQFF. Written as DNA, the CDR3 is TGTGCCATCCGATCTTTAGGGGGTGAGCAGTTCTTC.

This clonotype was counted many times. DNA of the CDR3: TGTGCCAGCAGCTTAAACGGGGTGGGGACGGGCAATCAGCCCCAGCATTTT. Its protein is CASSLNGVGTGNQPQHF. J is TRBJ1-5 and V is TRBV7-2; tentative D call: TRBD1 (5 bases). The CDR3 spans 17 residues. V was cut by 2 bases and J by 2 bases, with 16 bases left in between. CDR1 is SGHTA, CDR2 FQGNSA, per germline.

This clonotype came up a few times. The chain links TRBV6-1 to TRBJ2-1; D perhaps matches TRBD1 (5 bases). Germline assignment: CDR1 MNHNS and CDR2 SASEGT. This CDR3 contains 13 residues. V lost 10 bases, J lost 8 bases, and 18 bases lay in between. The DNA for the CDR3 is TGTGCCACTTTCCGATCCAGGGTCGATGAGCAGTTCTTC. Translated: CATFRSRVDEQFF.

This clonotype appeared many times. The chain combines TRBV7-9 with TRBJ2-3; D is unclear. This CDR3 region has 13 residues. Germline V gene sequence: CDR1 SEHNR, CDR2 FQNEAQ (reference sequence). Trimming took 1 base from V and 6 from J, leaving 8 bases between them. The CDR3 DNA is TGTGCCAGCAGCTTAGGGTCCTCGGATACGCAGTATTTT. Protein product: CASSLGSSDTQYF. Looking up the rest from reference TRBV7-9 and TRBJ2-3 gives the full variable domain: DTGVSQNPRHKITKRGQNVTFRCDPISEHNRLYWYRQTLGQGPEFLTYFQNEAQLEKSRLLSDRFSAERPKGSFSTLEIQRTEQGDSAMYLCASSLGSSDTQYFGPGTRLTVL.

This clonotype came up many times. The rearrangement uses TRBV3-1 and TRBJ2-1, with 9 bases identical to TRBD1. Trimming at V came to 3 bases and at J to 6 bases, leaving 6 bases not matched to a gene. Germline V CDR1 and CDR2: LGHDT, YNNKEL (reference sequence). This CDR3 has 15 amino acids. CDR3 sequence reads: CASSHQQGAGNEQFF. The CDR3 DNA reads as TGTGCCAGCAGCCACCAACAGGGGGCGGGCAATGAGCAGTTCTTC.

The table lists this clonotype with a few counts. The chain is built from TRBV28 and TRBJ2-3, with 10 bases that match TRBD2. Per germline, CDR1 MDHEN and CDR2 SYDVKM. The J segment lost 4 bases and the V segment lost 8 bases, leaving 6 bases of the junction unmatched. CDR3 size: 14 residues. This CDR3 is CASAERGGSDTQYF. CDR3 coding DNA: TGTGCCAGCGCGGAGCGGGGGGGATCAGATACGCAGTATTTT.

V is TRBV7-9 and J is TRBJ1-3; D is unclear. The germline CDR1 and CDR2 sequences are SEHNR and FQNEAQ (reference sequence). Trimming cost V 5 bases and J 0 bases, with 11 bases left between them. This CDR3 is built from 15 residues. The CDR3 spells CASSPHQSSGNTIYF. The CDR3 DNA is TGTGCCAGCAGCCCCCACCAGAGCTCTGGAAACACCATATATTTT.

This clonotype has a handful of counts. The V and J genes are TRBV7-6 and TRBJ1-1; unclear D gene. CDR1 is SGHVS, CDR2 FNYEAQ, per germline. CDR3 length: 11 residues. V lost 8 bases, J lost 7 bases, and 11 bases lay in between. This CDR3 is CASEATDEAFF. The CDR3 nucleotides read TGTGCCAGCGAGGCTACTGATGAAGCTTTCTTT.

The chain carries TRBV6-6 and TRBJ2-7; 14 bases match TRBD2. Germline trimming cut 0 bases from V and 4 bases from J; bases unmatched to any gene: 11. CDR3 size: 19 residues. Germline V CDR1 and CDR2: MNHNY, SVGAGI (reference sequence). The CDR3, as DNA: TGTGCCAGCAGTTACTCACCGGGACTAGCGGGGGACTATAAGTACGAGCAGTACTTC. This translates into CASSYSPGLAGDYKYEQYF.

This clonotype was observed many times. J is TRBJ1-1 and V is TRBV12-3 or TRBV12-4; D not resolved. This CDR3 is 13 amino acids long. The V end was cut by 1 base, the J end by 4 bases, with 7 bases between. As DNA, the CDR3 is TGTGCCAGCAGTTTAGTGATTAGCACTGAAGCTTTCTTT. The encoded protein is CASSLVISTEAFF.

This clonotype occurred a few times. The chain recombines TRBV7-9 with TRBJ1-2; D not resolved. Per the germline V gene, CDR1 is SEHNR and CDR2 is FQNEAQ (reference sequence). V lost 6 bases and J lost 2, with 16 bases in between. CDR3 length equals 15 residues. CDR3 coding DNA: TGTGCCAGCAGTTTGGCGGGTGAGCAGAACTATGGCTACACCTTC. It translates to CASSLAGEQNYGYTF.

This clonotype counts as medium-sized. The rearrangement uses TRBV7-8 and TRBJ2-3; no firm D call. Germline V gives CDR1 SGHVS, CDR2 FQNEAQ. The V gene lost 2 bases and the J gene lost 1 base, with 4 bases spanning the gap. The CDR3 has 13 residues. The CDR3: CASSLMGTDTQYF. As DNA, the CDR3 is TGTGCCAGCAGCTTAATGGGCACAGATACGCAGTATTTT. Full variable domain (missing parts from reference TRBV7-8 and TRBJ2-3): GAGVSQSPRYKVAKRGQDVALRCDPISGHVSLFWYQQALGQGPEFLTYFQNEAQLDKSGLPSDRFFAERPEGSVSTLKIQRTQQEDSAVYLCASSLMGTDTQYFGPGTRLTVL.

This clonotype was counted between two and nine times. The CDR3 sequence: CASSPPSTETQYF. As DNA, the CDR3 is TGTGCCAGCAGTCCACCTTCGACGGAGACCCAGTACTTC. The J gene is TRBJ2-5, the V gene TRBV6-2 or TRBV6-3; D unclear. The CDR3 covers 13 residues. Trimming removed 5 bases at V and 5 bases at J, with 12 bases between. CDR1 is MNHEY and CDR2 is SVGEGT in the germline V gene.

The chain has TRBV6-5 and TRBJ1-1; 9 nucleotides align to TRBD1. This CDR3 comprises 15 residues. Germline assignment: CDR1 MNHEY and CDR2 SVGAGI. V was clipped by 2 bases and J by 2 bases; unmatched bases: 3. This chain's CDR3 is CASSYRDRVNTEAFF. The CDR3 coding sequence is TGTGCCAGCAGTTACCGGGACAGGGTTAACACTGAAGCTTTCTTT.

V usage is TRBV10-3 and J usage is TRBJ2-5; 7 bases line up with TRBD1. CDR3 length: 15 residues. The germline V gene has CDR1 ENHRY and CDR2 SYGVKD. V lost 3 bases, J lost 0 bases, and 4 bases stayed unmatched. The CDR3 coding sequence is TGTGCCATCAGTGACCTCGACAGGGACCAAGAGACCCAGTACTTC. It is translated as CAISDLDRDQETQYF.

Comments on this clonotype: A read error may be the cause here, since a much bigger clone is one base away. CDR3 residues: CASSFEGTVLNIGELFF. The CDR3, as DNA: TGTGCCAGCAGTTTTGAGGGGACCGTATTGAACATCGGGGAGCTGTTTTTT. J is TRBJ2-2 and V is TRBV28; either TRBD1 or TRBD2 may supply D (5 bases each). Germline values: CDR1 MDHEN, CDR2 SYDVKM. The CDR3 sequence is 17 residues long.

The J gene is TRBJ2-1, the V gene TRBV4-3; D not resolved. Deletions cut 4 bases from V and 6 bases from J, with 10 bases between. This CDR3 spans 13 amino acids. The germline gives CDR1 LGHNA, CDR2 YSLEER. The chain's CDR3 is CASSRTAGNEQFF. The CDR3, as DNA: TGCGCCAGCAGCCGAACTGCTGGCAATGAGCAGTTCTTC.

V and J are TRBV5-4 and TRBJ2-1; TRBD2 aligns across 15 bases. J was trimmed by 9 bases and V by 0 bases; bases with no gene match: 1. Looked up from germline, CDR1 is SGHNT and CDR2 is YYREEE (reference sequence). The length of the CDR3 is 15 residues. CDR3 protein: CASSLEGLAGGEQFF. The CDR3 coding sequence is TGTGCCAGCAGCTTGGAGGGACTAGCGGGGGGTGAGCAGTTCTTC.

The chain couples TRBV19 to TRBJ1-2; D uncertain. This CDR3 is built from 14 residues. The germline V and J ends were trimmed by 3 bases and 6 bases, with 14 bases remaining between them. Per germline, CDR1 LNHDA and CDR2 SQIVND (reference sequence). CDR3 nucleotides: TGTGCCAGTAGTATCCCAGCCGGCCTGAATGGCTACACCTTC. It yields the protein CASSIPAGLNGYTF.

This clonotype was seen repeatedly, ten times or more. V is TRBV28 and J is TRBJ2-4; possibly TRBD1 for D (6 bases). V was pared by 6 bases and J by 7 bases, with 16 bases between. From germline, CDR1 is MDHEN and CDR2 SYDVKM. The CDR3 contains 14 residues. Here the CDR3 reads CASSHRTEGNIQYF. The CDR3 DNA reads TGTGCCAGCAGCCATCGGACAGAGGGTAACATTCAGTACTTC.

This clonotype appeared a few times. The chain joins TRBV28 to TRBJ2-3; the match to TRBD1 covers 7 bases. From germline, CDR1 is MDHEN and CDR2 SYDVKM. V shed 0 bases, J shed 2 bases, and the junction held 11 bases outside the gene matches. CDR3 length: 18 residues. The CDR3 protein is CASSLWPPRDRSTDTQYF. DNA for the CDR3: TGTGCCAGCAGTTTATGGCCACCAAGGGACAGATCCACAGATACGCAGTATTTT.

This clonotype was seen repeatedly, ten times or more. The rearrangement joins TRBV6-2 or TRBV6-3 to TRBJ2-1; perhaps TRBD1 as D (7 bases). CDR1 MNHEY and CDR2 SVGEGT come from the germline V gene. Trimming took 5 bases from V and 2 from J, leaving 10 bases between them. The CDR3 has 14 amino acids. This CDR3 is CASSARGAYNEQFF. DNA for the CDR3: TGTGCCAGCAGTGCCAGGGGGGCCTACAATGAGCAGTTCTTC.

Worth noting for this clonotype: This may arise from a read error, as a much more abundant clone is one base away. V is TRBV5-6 and J is TRBJ1-2; TRBD1 matches at 9 bases. This CDR3 spans 15 amino acids. Germline CDR1 SGHDT, CDR2 YYEEEE. CDR3: CANSLAGQGPYGYTF. The CDR3 nucleotides read TGTGCCAACAGCTTGGCGGGACAGGGTCCCTATGGCTACACCTTC.